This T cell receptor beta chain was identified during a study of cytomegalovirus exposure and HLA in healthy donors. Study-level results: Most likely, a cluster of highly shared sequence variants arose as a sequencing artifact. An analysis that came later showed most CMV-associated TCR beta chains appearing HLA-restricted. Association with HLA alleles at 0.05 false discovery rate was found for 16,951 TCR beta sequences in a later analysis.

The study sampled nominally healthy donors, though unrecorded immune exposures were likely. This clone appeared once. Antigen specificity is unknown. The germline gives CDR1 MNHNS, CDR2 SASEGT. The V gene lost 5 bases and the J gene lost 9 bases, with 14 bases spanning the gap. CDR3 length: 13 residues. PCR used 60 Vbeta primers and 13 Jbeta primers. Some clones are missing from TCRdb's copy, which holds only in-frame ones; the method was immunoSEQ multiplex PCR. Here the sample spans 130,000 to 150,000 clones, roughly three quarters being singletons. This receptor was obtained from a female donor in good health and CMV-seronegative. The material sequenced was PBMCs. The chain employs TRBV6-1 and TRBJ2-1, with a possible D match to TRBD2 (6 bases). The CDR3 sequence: CASSPRGGVEQFF. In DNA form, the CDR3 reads TGTGCCAGCAGTCCACGGGGAGGTGTTGAGCAGTTCTTC.